The sequence of this T cell receptor (beta chain) was determined in a study of T cell responses to AZD1222 COVID-19 vaccine (dated by TCRdb to 2020 to 2022). About the study as a whole: AZD1222 recipients given second doses at about 4 weeks or at about 12 weeks were pooled, since spike-specific TCR depth and breadth were not found to differ between the two schedules. A total of 230 to 250 trial participants underwent TCR sequencing, of whom some 210 received two doses of AZD1222 and about 25 received two doses of the MenACWY control vaccine. Enrollment into the trials was organized by age into subgroups of 18-55, 56-69 and 70-plus years, and those subgroups contained approximately 160, 26 and 62 TCR-sequenced participants, respectively. Findings and caveats that apply to the study as a whole: CD4 TCRs associated with the vaccine covered the entire spike protein, and the dominant responses were in regions 160-218 and 743-854. Because no day 14 peak-response samples were available, repertoires were characterized only after the peak T cell response. Participants were mostly white British and included more females than males, and it was suggested by the authors that clonal diversity may have been underestimated. Conclusions about previously exposed vaccinees were limited because only a handful of AZD1222 recipients were SARS-CoV-2 seropositive at baseline. Spike-specific TCR breadth and depth rose significantly after two AZD1222 doses compared with day 0 and with MenACWY recipients. Nearly half of unique spike-specific TCRs reportedly recognized epitopes outside regions mutated in the B.1.351 and B.1.1.7 variants. In the small 56-69-year group, the increase in depth fell short of significance, most likely because of low power.

Read against the paper, the sample's time point label means: baseline before first vaccination. Vaccinee samples came from UK trials COV001 and COV002, including a single-blind randomized controlled phase 2/3 trial of AZD1222 (ChAdOx1 nCoV-19) in healthy adults. For TCRbeta chain sequencing, PBMC samples were collected from trial participants at day 0 and at day 28 after the second dose. The CDR3 has 16 amino acids, counting the end cysteine and phenylalanine. Of the read, only the CDR3 DNA is kept; its 48 bases are in frame from base 1. Worth noting for this clone: The antigen it recognizes is unknown. No clone much larger than this one lies a single base away; base qualities are absent.

The CDR3 regions of human TCRbeta chains were subjected to immunosequencing. In the source study's methods: TCRs in the repertoires were matched against a reference library of SARS-CoV-2-specific TCRs that had been generated with the MIRA antigen-specificity platform. Breadth meant the fraction of unique TCRs that were SARS-CoV-2-associated, whereas depth meant the fraction of total T cells that were SARS-CoV-2-associated. Using the MIRA data, each spike-specific TCR was assigned both to the spike region to which the TCR was reactive and to a CD4 or CD8 class. Log10-transformed breadth and depth values were compared by one-way ANOVA with Sidak's multiple comparisons tests. Held by TCRdb, this immuneACCESS table contains in-frame sequences only and omits some clones. Under half of the omission traces to an unresolved V gene where checked; the cause of the rest is unknown. V, J and clone size are taken as reported in that table, and D and trimming were inferred from the DNA itself. Present in this sample are 100,000 to 150,000 clones, about nine tenths of which were seen just once. The top ten constitute roughly 4.1% of the sample.

This clonotype originated in an adult in good health. Recombination linked TRBV21-1 to TRBJ1-6; whether TRBD1, the table's D call, matches the DNA was not checked. TRBV21-1 is assigned pseudogene status. Sequenced here: peripheral blood, sampled on day 0 of AZD1222 vaccination. The sequence in DNA is TGTGCCAGCAGCAAAGAGGCAGGGGCGGTAAATTCACCCCTCCACTTT. Its protein reads: CASSKEAGAVNSPLHF.